What follows describes a single T cell receptor beta chain. What it binds is not known. The method was immunoSEQ multiplex PCR; TCRdb's version includes in-frame clones alone and lacks a portion of them. This repertoire shows 29,000 or so clones, around 70% found once; its top ten account for around 3%. The data belong to a study of PD-1 blockade in classical Hodgkin lymphoma. Relapses following autologous stem cell transplantation were seen in all patients, with brentuximab vedotin exposure varying. Overall study findings and caveats: Patients excluded were those beginning nivolumab under 1 year after ASCT. Only CD4+ TCR diversity, not CD8+, had risen significantly by C4D1.

Sequencing used peripheral blood mononuclear cells (PBMCs), obtained before the second cycle of nivolumab. This TCR derives from a human donor with classical Hodgkin lymphoma.

The CDR3 spells CASSPFVAAYNEQFF. CDR3 in DNA: TGTGCCAGCAGCCCTTTCGTAGCGGCCTACAATGAGCAGTTCTTC. This chain joins TRBV7-9 and TRBJ2-1, with a weak D call TRBD2 (6 bases). Trimming removed 5 bases at V and 2 bases at J, with 13 bases between. Germline values: CDR1 SEHNR, CDR2 FQNEAQ (reference sequence). This CDR3 has 15 residues.